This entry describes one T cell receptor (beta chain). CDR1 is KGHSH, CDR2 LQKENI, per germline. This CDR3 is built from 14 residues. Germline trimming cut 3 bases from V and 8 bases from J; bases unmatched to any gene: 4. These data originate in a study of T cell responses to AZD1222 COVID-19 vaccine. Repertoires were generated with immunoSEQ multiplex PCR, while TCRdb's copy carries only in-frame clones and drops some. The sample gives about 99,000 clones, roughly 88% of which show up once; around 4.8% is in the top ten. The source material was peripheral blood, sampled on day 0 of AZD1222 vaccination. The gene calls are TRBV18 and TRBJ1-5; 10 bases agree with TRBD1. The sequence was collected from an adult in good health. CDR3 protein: CASSPGQGREPQHF. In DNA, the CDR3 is TGTGCCAGCTCACCGGGACAGGGGAGAGAGCCCCAGCATTTT. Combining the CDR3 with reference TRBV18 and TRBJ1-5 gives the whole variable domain NAGVMQNPRHLVRRRGQEARLRCSPMKGHSHVYWYRQLPEEGLKFMVYLQKENIIDESGMPKERFSAEFPKEGPSILRIQQVVRGDSAAYFCASSPGQGREPQHFGDGTRLSIL.